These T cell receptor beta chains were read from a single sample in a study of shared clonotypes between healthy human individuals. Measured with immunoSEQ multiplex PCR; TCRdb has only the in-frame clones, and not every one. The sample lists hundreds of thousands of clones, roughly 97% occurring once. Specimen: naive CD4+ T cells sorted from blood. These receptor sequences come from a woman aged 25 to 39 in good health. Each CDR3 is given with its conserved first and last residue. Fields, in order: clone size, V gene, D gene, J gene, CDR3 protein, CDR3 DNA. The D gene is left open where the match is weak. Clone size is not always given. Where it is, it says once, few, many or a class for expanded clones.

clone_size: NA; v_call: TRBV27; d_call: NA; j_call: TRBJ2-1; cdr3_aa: CASSLRQSSYNEQFF; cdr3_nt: TGTGCCAGCAGTTTACGACAGAGCTCCTACAATGAGCAGTTCTTC
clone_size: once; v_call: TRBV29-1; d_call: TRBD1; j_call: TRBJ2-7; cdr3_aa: CSVSGQDSYEQYF; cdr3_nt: TGCAGCGTTAGTGGACAGGACTCCTACGAGCAGTACTTC
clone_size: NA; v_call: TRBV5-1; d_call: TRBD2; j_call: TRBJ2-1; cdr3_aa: CASSAGLAEAYNEQFF; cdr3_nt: TGCGCCAGCAGCGCCGGACTAGCGGAGGCCTACAATGAGCAGTTCTTC
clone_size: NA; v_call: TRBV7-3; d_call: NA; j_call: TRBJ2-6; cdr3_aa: CASSLIYESGANVLTF; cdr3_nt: TGTGCCAGCAGCTTAATATATGAGTCTGGGGCCAACGTCCTGACTTTC
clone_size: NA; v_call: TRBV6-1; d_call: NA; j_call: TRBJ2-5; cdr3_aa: CASCGNQETQYF; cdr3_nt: TGTGCCAGCTGTGGTAACCAAGAGACCCAGTACTTC
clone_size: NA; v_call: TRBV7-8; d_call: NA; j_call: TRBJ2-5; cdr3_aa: CASSQNRYQETQYF; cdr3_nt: TGTGCCAGCAGCCAGAACAGGTACCAAGAGACCCAGTACTTC
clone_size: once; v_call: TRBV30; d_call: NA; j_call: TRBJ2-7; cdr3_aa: CAWSAAETYEQYF; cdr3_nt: TGTGCCTGGAGCGCGGCGGAGACCTACGAGCAGTACTTC
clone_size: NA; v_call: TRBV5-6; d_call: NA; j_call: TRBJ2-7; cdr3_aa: CASSLRGYYEQYF; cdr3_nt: TGTGCCAGCAGCTTGCGCGGGTACTACGAGCAGTACTTC
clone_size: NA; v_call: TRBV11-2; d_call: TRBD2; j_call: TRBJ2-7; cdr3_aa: CASSLGGTREYEQYF; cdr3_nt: TGTGCCAGCAGCTTAGGCGGGACTAGGGAGTACGAGCAGTACTTC
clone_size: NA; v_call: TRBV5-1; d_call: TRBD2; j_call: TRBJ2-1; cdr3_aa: CASSLGVGGSSYNEQFF; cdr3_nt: TGCGCCAGCAGCTTGGGAGTCGGCGGGAGTTCCTACAATGAGCAGTTCTTC
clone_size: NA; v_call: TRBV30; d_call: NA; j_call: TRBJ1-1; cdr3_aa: CAWTSGLNTEAFF; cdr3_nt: TGTGCCTGGACCTCCGGATTGAACACTGAAGCTTTCTTT
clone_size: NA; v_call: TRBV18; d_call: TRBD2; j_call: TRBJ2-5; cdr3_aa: CASSDPGLAEPGQETQYF; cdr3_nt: TGTGCCAGCTCCGACCCTGGGCTAGCGGAACCTGGGCAAGAGACCCAGTACTTC
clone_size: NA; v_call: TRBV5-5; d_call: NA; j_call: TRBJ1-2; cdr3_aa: CASSNQDMLDGYTF; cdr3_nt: TGTGCCAGCAGCAACCAGGACATGCTCGATGGCTACACCTTC
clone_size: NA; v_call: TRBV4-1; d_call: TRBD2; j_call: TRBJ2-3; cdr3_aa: CASSQLAGPLDTQYF; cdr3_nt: TGCGCCAGCAGCCAATTAGCGGGACCTTTAGATACGCAGTATTTT
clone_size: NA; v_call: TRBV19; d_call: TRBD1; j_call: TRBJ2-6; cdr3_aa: CASKDRGAANVLTF; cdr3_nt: TGTGCCAGTAAGGACAGGGGAGCGGCCAACGTCCTGACTTTC
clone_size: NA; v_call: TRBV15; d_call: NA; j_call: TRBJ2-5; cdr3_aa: CATSRDMEGQETQYF; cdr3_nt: TGTGCCACCAGCAGAGATATGGAGGGGCAAGAGACCCAGTACTTC
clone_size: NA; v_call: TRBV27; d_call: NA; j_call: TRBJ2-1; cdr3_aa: CASSLSSYNEQFF; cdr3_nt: TGTGCCAGCAGTCTCAGCTCCTACAATGAGCAGTTCTTC
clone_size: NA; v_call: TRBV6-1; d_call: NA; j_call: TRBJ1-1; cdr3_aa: CASSEVGTEAFF; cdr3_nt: TGTGCCAGCAGTGAAGTGGGGACTGAAGCTTTCTTT
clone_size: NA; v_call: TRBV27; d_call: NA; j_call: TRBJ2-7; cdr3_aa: CASSLWGTSTYEQYF; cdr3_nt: TGTGCCAGCAGTTTATGGGGGACTTCCACCTACGAGCAGTACTTC
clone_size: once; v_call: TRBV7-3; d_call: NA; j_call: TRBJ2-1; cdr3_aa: CASSTRGRSRDEQFF; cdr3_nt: TGTGCCAGCAGCACCAGAGGGCGGAGCCGCGATGAGCAGTTCTTC
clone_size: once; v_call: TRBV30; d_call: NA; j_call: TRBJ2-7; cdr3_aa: CAWSASLKGIYEQYF; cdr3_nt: TGTGCCTGGAGTGCATCCCTGAAAGGCATCTACGAGCAGTACTTC
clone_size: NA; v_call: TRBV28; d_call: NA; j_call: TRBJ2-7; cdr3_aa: CASSAPPGNEQYF; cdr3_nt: TGTGCCAGCAGTGCCCCCCCAGGGAACGAGCAGTACTTC
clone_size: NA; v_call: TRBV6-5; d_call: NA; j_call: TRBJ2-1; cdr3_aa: CASSYLNEQFF; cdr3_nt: TGTGCCAGCAGTTACTTGAATGAGCAGTTCTTC
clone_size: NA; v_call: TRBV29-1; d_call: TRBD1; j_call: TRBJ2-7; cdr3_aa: CSVEEDRAGFDEQYF; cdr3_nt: TGCAGCGTTGAAGAGGACAGGGCTGGGTTTGACGAGCAGTACTTC
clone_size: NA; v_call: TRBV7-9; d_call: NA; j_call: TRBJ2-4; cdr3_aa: CASSLEGGTRAQYF; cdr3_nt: TGTGCCAGCAGCTTAGAGGGCGGGACAAGGGCCCAGTACTTC
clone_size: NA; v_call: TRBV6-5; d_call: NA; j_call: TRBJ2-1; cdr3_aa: CASSYRQGEQFF; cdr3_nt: TGTGCCAGCAGTTATAGGCAGGGTGAGCAGTTCTTC
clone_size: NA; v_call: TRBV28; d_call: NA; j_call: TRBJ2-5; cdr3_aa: CASFGSGGPKETQYF; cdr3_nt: TGTGCCAGCTTCGGAAGTGGGGGGCCCAAAGAGACCCAGTACTTC
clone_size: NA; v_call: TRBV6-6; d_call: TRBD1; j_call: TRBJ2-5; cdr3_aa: CASSYGDRVETQYF; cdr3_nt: TGTGCCAGCAGTTACGGGGACAGGGTGGAGACCCAGTACTTC
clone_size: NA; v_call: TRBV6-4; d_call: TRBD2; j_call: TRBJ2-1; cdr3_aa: CASSPLAGTYNEQFF; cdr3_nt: TGTGCCAGCAGCCCCCTAGCGGGAACCTACAATGAGCAGTTCTTC
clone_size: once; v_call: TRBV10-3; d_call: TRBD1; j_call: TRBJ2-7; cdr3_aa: CAIGDRGSFEQYF; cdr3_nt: TGTGCCATCGGGGACAGGGGAAGTTTCGAGCAGTACTTC
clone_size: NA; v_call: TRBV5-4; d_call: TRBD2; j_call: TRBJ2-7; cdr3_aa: CASSLDIAGGVEQYF; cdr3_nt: TGTGCCAGCAGCTTGGATATTGCGGGAGGAGTCGAGCAGTACTTC
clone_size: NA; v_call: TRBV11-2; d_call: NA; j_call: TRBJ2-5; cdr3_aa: CASRPSGGAGETQYF; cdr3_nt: TGTGCCAGCAGACCGTCTGGGGGGGCTGGGGAGACCCAGTACTTC